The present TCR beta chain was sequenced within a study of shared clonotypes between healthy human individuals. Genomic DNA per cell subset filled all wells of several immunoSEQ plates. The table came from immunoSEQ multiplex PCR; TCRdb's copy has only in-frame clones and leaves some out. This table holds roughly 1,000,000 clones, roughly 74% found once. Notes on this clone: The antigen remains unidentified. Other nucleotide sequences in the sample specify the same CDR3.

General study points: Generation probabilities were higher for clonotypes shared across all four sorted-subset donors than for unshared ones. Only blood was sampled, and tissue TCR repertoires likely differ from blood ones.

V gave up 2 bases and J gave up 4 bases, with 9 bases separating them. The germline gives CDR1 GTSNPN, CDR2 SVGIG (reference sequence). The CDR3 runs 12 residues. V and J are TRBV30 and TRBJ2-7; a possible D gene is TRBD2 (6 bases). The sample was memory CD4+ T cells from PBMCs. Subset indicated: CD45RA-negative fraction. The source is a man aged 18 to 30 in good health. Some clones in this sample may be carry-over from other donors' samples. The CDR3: CAWSLSGYEQYF. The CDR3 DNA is TGTGCCTGGAGTTTGAGCGGGTACGAGCAGTACTTC. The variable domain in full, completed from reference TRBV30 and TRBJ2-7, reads SQTIHQWPATLVQPVGSPLSLECTVEGTSNPNLYWYRQAAGRGLQLLFYSVGIGQISSEVPQNLSASRPQDRQFILSSKKLLLSDSGFYLCAWSLSGYEQYFGPGTRLTVT.